The clone carrying this T cell receptor (beta chain) was recorded at least ten times. Between the trimmed V and J ends, which lost 7 bases and 5 bases, there was a span of 26 bases. This CDR3 comprises 17 residues. Unsorted libraries were generated from 2 million PBMCs held at -80 degrees C. The sample belongs to a study of neurological immune-mediated disorders. The cDNA came from 5'RACE, which used 10-nucleotide random UMIs. Each CDR3 protein is one row after TCRdb ran MiXCR on the 5' RACE reads. Altogether some 41,000 distinct CDR3 sequences are present, over 2% being singletons, with the ten largest covering 12%.

V gene TRBV12-3 or TRBV12-4 combines with J gene TRBJ2-5; D may correspond to TRBD1 or TRBD2 (5 bases each). The sequenced sample was PBMCs. The source of this sequence is a man aged 25-45 years with multiple sclerosis. The CDR3 coding sequence is TGTGCCAGCAAAGAAGGAGACAGATACGGGCCGGGGGAGACCCAGTACTTC. Translation: CASKEGDRYGPGETQYF.